Presented here are 14 T cell receptor beta chains from one specimen sequenced in a study of technical replicates of blood from a handful of donors. Data came from immunoSEQ multiplex PCR; TCRdb stores just in-frame clones and leaves some out. The sample has some 74,000 clones; roughly 92% are singletons. The material sequenced was T cells isolated from PBMCs. These TCRs come from a human donor in good health.

The genes are TRBV7-2 and TRBJ2-5, with D perhaps matching TRBD2 (5 bases). V lost 0 bases, J lost 5 bases, and 10 bases lay in between. Germline loops: CDR1 SGHTA, CDR2 FQGNSA. This CDR3 contains 14 residues. In nucleotides, the CDR3 is TGTGCCAGCAGCTTAGCGGCGGGTGCGGAGACCCAGTACTTC. Protein: CASSLAAGAETQYF. Supplemented by reference TRBV7-2 and TRBJ2-5, the full variable domain reads GAGVSQSPSNKVTEKGKDVELRCDPISGHTALYWYRQSLGQGLEFLIYFQGNSAPDKSGLPSDRFSAERTGGSVSTLTIQRTQQEDSAVYLCASSLAAGAETQYFGPGTRLLVL.

This clone has only one observation. The chain recombines TRBV19 with TRBJ1-2, with TRBD1 identical over 8 bases. The CDR3 contains 15 residues. Per germline, CDR1 LNHDA and CDR2 SQIVND (reference sequence). V lost 8 bases and J lost 3; bases outside the gene matches: 11. The CDR3 loop is CASLGRGQAYYGYTF. CDR3 bases: TGTGCCAGTCTCGGCAGGGGGCAAGCGTACTATGGCTACACCTTC.

The chain joins TRBV7-9 to TRBJ2-6, with 7 bases lining up with TRBD1. There are 17 residues in the CDR3. Germline V gene lookup returns CDR1 SEHNR and CDR2 FQNEAQ (reference sequence). Germline trimming cut 0 bases from V and 4 bases from J; bases unmatched to any gene: 6. CDR3 region: CASSLAETGSGANVLTF. Here the CDR3 DNA reads TGTGCCAGCAGCTTAGCCGAGACAGGGTCCGGGGCCAACGTCCTGACTTTC. The entire variable domain, with the rest obtained from reference TRBV7-9 and TRBJ2-6, is as follows: DTGVSQNPRHKITKRGQNVTFRCDPISEHNRLYWYRQTLGQGPEFLTYFQNEAQLEKSRLLSDRFSAERPKGSFSTLEIQRTEQGDSAMYLCASSLAETGSGANVLTFGAGSRLTVL.

The gene calls are TRBV5-1 and TRBJ1-5; TRBD1 matches 8 bases. The V gene's germline CDR1 is SGHRS and CDR2 YFSETQ. V lost 4 bases, J lost 6 bases, and 15 bases stayed unmatched. This CDR3 is built from 17 residues. The CDR3 spells CASSHILRDRRTQPQHF. The CDR3 region has the DNA TGCGCCAGCAGCCATATCCTCCGGGACAGGAGGACTCAGCCCCAGCATTTT.

This chain links TRBV4-2 with TRBJ2-1; D ambiguous. This CDR3 is 14 amino acids long. The germline gives CDR1 LGHNA, CDR2 YNFKEQ. The V and J ends lost 4 bases and 6 bases respectively, with 13 bases between them. In nucleotides, the CDR3 is TGTGCCAGCAGCCTAGCATTAAATAGCAATGAGCAGTTCTTC. Translation: CASSLALNSNEQFF.

This clone was seen only once. The J gene is TRBJ2-7, the V gene TRBV19, with 8 positions matching TRBD1. The germline CDR1 and CDR2 sequences are LNHDA and SQIVND (reference sequence). The V and J ends lost 4 bases and 1 base, in that order; junction bases with no gene match: 12. This CDR3 is 17 amino acids long. CDR3 sequence (DNA): TGTGCCAGTAGTACAATTCGGCCGACAGGGGAATCCTACGAGCAGTACTTC. Protein: CASSTIRPTGESYEQYF.

This clone appeared once. This chain joins TRBV19 and TRBJ1-1; D remains ambiguous. Deletions cut 3 bases from V and 7 bases from J, with 12 bases between. The CDR3 totals 13 residues. The V gene's germline CDR1 is LNHDA and CDR2 SQIVND (reference sequence). CDR3 nucleotide sequence: TGTGCCAGTAGTATGTCGAGGTGGATTGAAGCTTTCTTT. Translated, it gives CASSMSRWIEAFF.

The count of this clone is one. The chain couples TRBV5-1 to TRBJ1-1; 8 bases are shared with TRBD1. The V gene end was trimmed by 7 bases and the J gene end by 1 base; junction bases not matched to a gene: 9. The germline CDR1 and CDR2 sequences are SGHRS and YFSETQ. CDR3 size: 15 residues. CDR3 residues: CASGSLGQGNTEAFF. CDR3 nucleotide sequence: TGCGCCAGCGGTTCGCTCGGACAGGGGAACACTGAAGCTTTCTTT. Full variable domain (remainder filled in from reference TRBV5-1 and TRBJ1-1): KAGVTQTPRYLIKTRGQQVTLSCSPISGHRSVSWYQQTPGQGLQFLFEYFSETQRNKGNFPGRFSGRQFSNSRSEMNVSTLELGDSALYLCASGSLGQGNTEAFFGQGTRLTVV.

This chain uses TRBV7-2 with TRBJ1-1; unclear D gene. The germline gives CDR1 SGHTA, CDR2 FQGNSA. V lost 3 bases and J lost 0, with 5 bases in between. The CDR3 loop spans 13 amino acids. The CDR3 region is CASSLHLNTEAFF. In DNA, the CDR3 is TGTGCCAGCAGCTTGCACTTGAACACTGAAGCTTTCTTT. Full variable domain (remainder filled in from reference TRBV7-2 and TRBJ1-1): GAGVSQSPSNKVTEKGKDVELRCDPISGHTALYWYRQSLGQGLEFLIYFQGNSAPDKSGLPSDRFSAERTGGSVSTLTIQRTQQEDSAVYLCASSLHLNTEAFFGQGTRLTVV.

This chain links TRBV6-5 with TRBJ1-1, with a possible D match to TRBD1 (6 bases). Trimming pared 5 bases from V and 6 bases from J, leaving 13 bases between. Germline CDR1 reads MNHEY; CDR2 reads SVGAGI. There are 13 residues in the CDR3. The CDR3: CASSKTGTAEAFF. The CDR3, as DNA: TGTGCCAGCAGTAAAACAGGGACCGCTGAAGCTTTCTTT.

This rearrangement joins TRBV19 to TRBJ1-1; the D is unclear. In germline, CDR1 is LNHDA, CDR2 SQIVND (reference sequence). The germline V and J ends were trimmed by 3 bases and 2 bases, with 7 bases remaining between them. This CDR3 contains 13 residues. The CDR3 here is CASSIEVNTEAFF. The DNA of the CDR3 is TGTGCCAGTAGTATCGAGGTTAACACTGAAGCTTTCTTT. Based on the CDR3 plus reference TRBV19 and TRBJ1-1, the full variable domain is DGGITQSPKYLFRKEGQNVTLSCEQNLNHDAMYWYRQDPGQGLRLIYYSQIVNDFQKGDIAEGYSVSREKKESFPLTVTSAQKNPTAFYLCASSIEVNTEAFFGQGTRLTVV.

The chain employs TRBV4-2 and TRBJ1-1, with D unresolved. Trimming removed 1 base at V and 7 bases at J, with 10 bases between. This CDR3 is 13 amino acids long. Germline assignment: CDR1 LGHNA and CDR2 YNFKEQ. DNA of the CDR3: TGTGCCAGCAGCCAAGGACTAATTAGTGAAGCTTTCTTT. This encodes CASSQGLISEAFF.

J is TRBJ1-2 and V is TRBV18, with a weak D call TRBD1 (5 bases). V dropped 3 bases and J dropped 1 base, with 9 bases sitting between them. Germline CDR1 KGHSH, CDR2 LQKENI. CDR3 length equals 14 residues. The CDR3 bases are TGTGCCAGCTCACCCAGGGCCGTTAACTATGGCTACACCTTC. Its translation is CASSPRAVNYGYTF.

This sequence joins TRBV18 and TRBJ1-4; TRBD1 aligns across 8 bases. V lost 1 base, J lost 3 bases, and 4 bases stayed unmatched. The CDR3 contains 16 residues. CDR1 is KGHSH, CDR2 LQKENI, per germline. DNA of the CDR3: TGTGCCAGCTCACCACGGCAGGGGGCCCCTAATGAAAAACTGTTTTTT. Its translation: CASSPRQGAPNEKLFF.